The 8 T cell receptor beta chains listed next were all sequenced from one sample in a study of cytomegalovirus exposure and HLA in healthy donors. Primers included in the PCR were 60 Vbeta and 13 Jbeta primers. TCRdb keeps only in-frame clones here, not all; method: immunoSEQ multiplex PCR. Among 93,000 or so clones listed, almost 80% were seen once. Sequenced: PBMCs. Receptors were obtained from a man over 45 in good health and CMV-seropositive.

This clone was recorded a few times. The V call is TRBV7-9, the J call TRBJ1-1, with 8 nucleotides matching TRBD1. The CDR3 is 16 amino acids. Trimming removed 3 bases from V and 1 base from J; junction bases left unmatched: 7. CDR1 and CDR2 (germline): SEHNR, FQNEAQ (reference sequence). The CDR3 DNA is TGTGCCAGCAGCTTTGGGACAGGCATGGGGAACACTGAAGCTTTCTTT. Translation gives CASSFGTGMGNTEAFF.

V and J are TRBV13 and TRBJ2-3, with D possibly TRBD2 on 6 matching bases. The length of the CDR3 is 15 residues. Germline V lookup: CDR1 PRHDT, CDR2 FYEKMQ (reference sequence). Trimming took 1 base from V and 1 from J, leaving 9 bases between them. CDR3 in DNA: TGTGCCAGCAGCTTAGAGCGGGCGGGCACAGATACGCAGTATTTT. Residues: CASSLERAGTDTQYF.

The chain recombines TRBV7-2 with TRBJ2-7, with 8 bases identical to TRBD1. This CDR3 spans 14 amino acids. V gave up 5 bases and J gave up 2 bases; unmatched junction bases: 5. Germline CDR1 and CDR2: SGHTA and FQGNSA. The CDR3 protein is CASSPDRGAYEQYF. CDR3 in DNA: TGTGCCAGCAGCCCCGACAGGGGAGCCTACGAGCAGTACTTC.

The chain combines TRBV5-4 with TRBJ1-1; D gene uncertain. Germline V lookup: CDR1 SGHNT, CDR2 YYREEE (reference sequence). The CDR3 loop spans 16 amino acids. The V gene lost 2 bases and the J gene lost 3 bases, with 17 bases spanning the gap. CDR3 sequence (DNA): TGTGCCAGCAGCTTAGGAACTATGACCGCTCACACTGAAGCTTTCTTT. Protein sequence: CASSLGTMTAHTEAFF.

This clone turned up a few times. The rearrangement uses TRBV27 and TRBJ2-7; a weak D match, TRBD2 (6 bases). The CDR3 runs to 14 residues. CDR1 is MNHEY and CDR2 is SMNVEV in the germline V gene (reference sequence). V dropped 6 bases and J dropped 6 bases, with 18 bases sitting between them. CDR3: CASSSRPTRTEQYF. CDR3 sequence (DNA): TGTGCCAGCAGCTCTAGGCCGACTAGGACCGAGCAGTACTTC.

The CDR3 loop is CASTPLEAGVHEQYF. CDR3 coding DNA: TGTGCCAGCACTCCTCTGGAGGCAGGGGTCCACGAGCAGTACTTC. The chain couples TRBV6-5 to TRBJ2-5, with D possibly TRBD1 on 6 matching bases. The DNA matches TRBJ2-7 better at its end, which makes the J call doubtful. CDR3 length: 15 amino acids. Germline V lookup: CDR1 MNHEY, CDR2 SVGAGI.

The V and J genes are TRBV30 and TRBJ1-6; 7 bases align to TRBD1. V dropped 8 bases and J dropped 6; count of bases not matched to a gene: 7. There are 13 residues in the CDR3. Germline loops: CDR1 GTSNPN, CDR2 SVGIG (reference sequence). This CDR3 reads CALTGQPNSPLHF. DNA of the CDR3: TGTGCCCTCACGGGACAGCCTAATTCACCCCTCCACTTT.

The gene calls are TRBV27 and TRBJ2-7; 11 positions match TRBD2. The CDR3 is 17 residues long. Germline CDR1 and CDR2: MNHEY and SMNVEV (reference sequence). Germline trimming cut 3 bases from V and 4 bases from J; bases unmatched to any gene: 11. Written as DNA, the CDR3 is TGTGCCAGCAGTTTCACCAAACTAGCGGGAGTGGGGTACGAGCAGTACTTC. This translates into CASSFTKLAGVGYEQYF.